This T cell receptor beta chain was identified during a study of tumor-infiltrating lymphocytes in oesophageal squamous cell carcinoma (dated by TCRdb to 2016 to 2017). Libraries were constructed by PCR. TCRdb names Illumina HiSeq 2000 as the instrument used. Through fastp at Q25 and MiXCR, TCRdb rebuilt clones from the public reads, retaining in-frame beta chains. Rows matching on CDR3 protein sequence are summarized as one entry with the most common DNA and genes. For this sample there are 15,000 to 20,000 distinct CDR3 sequences; 50% appear just once. Roughly a quarter of the sample is in the top ten clones. The CDR3 contains 11 residues, cysteine and phenylalanine counted. Of all the DNA, just the CDR3 is kept, 33 bases in frame from base 1. V and J are truncated by 5 bases and 4 bases respectively, leaving an intervening sequence of 5 bases. CDR1 and CDR2 (MNHNS, SASEGT) derive from the germline V gene.

This clonotype was recorded at least ten times. Its antigen is still unknown. Within one base of it there is no much larger clone, and no base qualities were kept. The chain is made from TRBV6-1 and TRBJ1-1; confidence is insufficient to name the D gene. Specimen: esophageal tumor tissue. This sequence was found in a male donor with esophageal squamous cell carcinoma. The encoded CDR3 is CASSQGTEAFF. The nucleotide sequence is TGTGCCAGCAGTCAAGGCACTGAAGCTTTCTTT.